Following are 16 T cell receptor beta chains from one sample sequenced in a study of blood T cell repertoires in COVID-19 (dated by TCRdb to about 2020). Library generation was performed with the immunoSEQ multiplex PCR assay. What TCRdb holds here is the immuneACCESS table cut down to in-frame rearrangements. Part of the clones is not present; checked against another copy, under half of the missing clones reflect an unresolved V gene, and the others are unexplained. In this sample the table shows hundreds of thousands of clones, around 89% of which occur a single time. The ten largest clones represent roughly 4% of the sample. The sequencing input was peripheral blood. These receptors all stem from a woman aged 25-40 years with acute or convalescent COVID-19.

This chain connects TRBV7-9 to TRBJ2-6; 9 nucleotides line up with TRBD1. Germline CDR1 reads SEHNR; CDR2 reads FQNEAQ (reference sequence). The V and J ends lost 6 bases and 0 bases, in that order; junction bases with no gene match: 6. This CDR3 contains 17 residues. CDR3 region: CASRSGQGLSGANVLTF. The CDR3 DNA is TGTGCCAGCAGATCGGGACAGGGCCTCTCTGGGGCCAACGTCCTGACTTTC.

Points on this clone: Other DNA variants within this sample encode the same CDR3. The rearrangement joins TRBV14 to TRBJ2-7, with D unclear. Trimming removed 3 bases from V and 0 bases from J, with 3 bases in between. The CDR3 runs 12 residues. Germline CDR1 reads SGHDN; CDR2 reads FVKESK. The CDR3 loop is CASSQSSYEQYF. DNA of the CDR3: TGTGCCAGCAGCCAGAGCTCCTACGAGCAGTACTTC. Full variable domain (remainder filled in from reference TRBV14 and TRBJ2-7): EAGVTQFPSHSVIEKGQTVTLRCDPISGHDNLYWYRRVMGKEIKFLLHFVKESKQDESGMPNNRFLAERTGGTYSTLKVQPAELEDSGVYFCASSQSSYEQYFGPGTRLTVT.

V and J are TRBV7-2 and TRBJ1-2; D is unclear. The germline V and J ends were trimmed by 0 bases and 8 bases, with 13 bases remaining between them. The CDR3 is made up of 14 amino acids. Germline V gene lookup returns CDR1 SGHTA and CDR2 FQGNSA. The CDR3 DNA reads as TGTGCCAGCAGCTTAGCCGGCGGGATTGGCGGCTACACCTTC. It translates to CASSLAGGIGGYTF. The whole variable domain, filled in from reference TRBV7-2 and TRBJ1-2, reads GAGVSQSPSNKVTEKGKDVELRCDPISGHTALYWYRQSLGQGLEFLIYFQGNSAPDKSGLPSDRFSAERTGGSVSTLTIQRTQQEDSAVYLCASSLAGGIGGYTFGSGTRLTVV.

The chain links TRBV28 to TRBJ2-4; TRBD2 agrees at 7 bases. V gave up 3 bases and J gave up 7 bases; unmatched junction bases: 12. This CDR3 comprises 16 residues. Germline-derived CDR1 and CDR2 are MDHEN and SYDVKM. The CDR3 region is CASSFYSGGGVNIQYF. In DNA form, the CDR3 reads TGTGCCAGCAGTTTCTACTCGGGTGGGGGGGTTAACATTCAGTACTTC.

As DNA, the CDR3 is TGTGCCAGCAGCTCTTCTGGGGGGGCGGCAGATACGCAGTATTTT. Residues: CASSSSGGAADTQYF. The chain has TRBV7-3 and TRBJ2-3; TRBD2 is a possible D gene (7 bases). Trimming took off 4 bases at V and 4 bases at J, with 15 bases between the two ends. This CDR3 spans 15 amino acids. Germline V CDR1 and CDR2: SGHTA, FQGTGA. The full variable domain, its missing parts supplied by reference TRBV7-3 and TRBJ2-3, is GAGVSQTPSNKVTEKGKYVELRCDPISGHTALYWYRQSLGQGPEFLIYFQGTGAADDSGLPNDRFFAVRPEGSVSTLKIQRTERGDSAVYLCASSSSGGAADTQYFGPGTRLTVL.

V gene TRBV7-9 combines with J gene TRBJ1-3, with D perhaps matching TRBD1 (5 bases). The germline CDR1 and CDR2 sequences are SEHNR and FQNEAQ (reference sequence). The CDR3 extends over 15 amino acids. V was cut by 4 bases and J by 0 bases, with 10 bases left in between. In DNA, the CDR3 is TGTGCCAGCAGCTCCAGGGATCGCTCTGGAAACACCATATATTTT. Its translation is CASSSRDRSGNTIYF. Supplemented by reference TRBV7-9 and TRBJ1-3, the full variable domain reads DTGVSQNPRHKITKRGQNVTFRCDPISEHNRLYWYRQTLGQGPEFLTYFQNEAQLEKSRLLSDRFSAERPKGSFSTLEIQRTEQGDSAMYLCASSSRDRSGNTIYFGEGSWLTVV.

The chain couples TRBV28 to TRBJ1-2; D is unresolved. The CDR3 loop spans 12 amino acids. The germline V and J ends were trimmed by 10 bases and 2 bases, with 11 bases remaining between them. The germline gives CDR1 MDHEN, CDR2 SYDVKM. CDR3 sequence (DNA): TGTGCCACCAAAATAGCAAACTATGGCTACACCTTC. Amino acids: CATKIANYGYTF.

J is TRBJ2-3 and V is TRBV18; 8 bases fit TRBD2. The CDR3 totals 17 residues. Germline CDR1 is KGHSH and CDR2 is LQKENI. V lost 2 bases, J lost 0 bases, and 7 bases stayed unmatched. The CDR3 region is CASSPIGLAGSTDTQYF. DNA of the CDR3: TGTGCCAGCTCACCAATTGGGCTAGCGGGTAGCACAGATACGCAGTATTTT.

The chain couples TRBV7-9 to TRBJ2-7, with TRBD1 identical over 10 bases. V shed 0 bases, J shed 5 bases, and the junction held 10 bases outside the gene matches. The V gene's germline CDR1 is SEHNR and CDR2 FQNEAQ (reference sequence). The CDR3 sequence is 17 residues long. For the CDR3, the DNA is TGTGCCAGCAGCTTAGCCACATCCGGGACAGGGGTTAACGAGCAGTACTTC. This gives the protein CASSLATSGTGVNEQYF.

This chain links TRBV27 with TRBJ2-2, with TRBD1 identical over 7 bases. CDR3 length: 15 amino acids. With V trimmed by 0 bases and J by 7 bases, 5 bases remained unmatched. CDR1 and CDR2 from the germline V gene are MNHEY and SMNVEV (reference sequence). The CDR3 here is CASSLSPGGGGELFF. Here the CDR3 DNA reads TGTGCCAGCAGTTTATCCCCAGGGGGTGGCGGGGAGCTGTTTTTT.

The chain links TRBV19 to TRBJ2-5, with D unresolved. There are 11 residues in the CDR3. The germline V gene encodes CDR1 LNHDA and CDR2 SQIVND (reference sequence). V was cut by 6 bases and J by 5 bases, with 7 bases left in between. The CDR3 DNA follows: TGTGCCAGTAGCCAGATGGAGACCCAGTACTTC. Its protein is CASSQMETQYF.

This clone was seen just once. This chain uses TRBV5-1 with TRBJ1-1; D is perhaps TRBD1 (6 bases). This CDR3 has 18 residues. Germline V gene data show CDR1 as SGHRS and CDR2 as YFSETQ. V lost 0 bases, J lost 0 bases, and 18 bases lay in between. CDR3 coding DNA: TGCGCCAGCAGCTTGGGAGGTTTGGACAGAACTTTGAACACTGAAGCTTTCTTT. Its protein is CASSLGGLDRTLNTEAFF.

The rearrangement uses TRBV2 and TRBJ2-1; the match to TRBD2 covers 10 bases. V dropped 7 bases and J dropped 7; count of bases not matched to a gene: 10. Germline loops: CDR1 SNHLY, CDR2 FYNNEI. There are 15 residues in the CDR3. The CDR3 loop is CASMRSGGASNEQFF. CDR3 nucleotides: TGTGCCAGCATGAGAAGCGGGGGGGCTTCGAATGAGCAGTTCTTC.

The chain carries TRBV6-5 and TRBJ2-1; possible D gene TRBD1, 6 bases. Trimming took off 5 bases at V and 0 bases at J, with 11 bases between the two ends. The CDR3 has 15 amino acids. Germline V lookup: CDR1 MNHEY, CDR2 SVGAGI. CDR3: CASSRQDSSYNEQFF. Here the CDR3 DNA reads TGTGCCAGCAGTAGACAGGATAGCTCCTACAATGAGCAGTTCTTC.

J is TRBJ2-1 and V is TRBV2; 7 positions agree with TRBD1. Germline-derived CDR1 and CDR2 are SNHLY and FYNNEI. Trimming removed 9 bases from V and 2 bases from J; junction bases left unmatched: 10. The CDR3 sequence is 15 residues long. CDR3 loop: CASGGRQGAYNEQFF. CDR3 sequence (DNA): TGTGCCAGTGGCGGAAGACAGGGAGCCTACAATGAGCAGTTCTTC.

This clone has only one observation. J is TRBJ2-5 and V is TRBV21-1; TRBD2, the D gene given by the table, was not confirmed from the DNA. TRBV21-1 is a listed pseudogene. CDR3 length: 18 amino acids. In DNA form, the CDR3 reads TGTGCCAGCAACACCGGTGGGGAGGCGGGCAGGTGGTTCGGGACCCAGTACTTC. Translation: CASNTGGEAGRWFGTQYF.